The 27 T cell receptor beta chains below were found in one sample sequenced in a study of monozygotic twins with inflammatory bowel disease. TCRdb re-called the 5' RACE reads; one entry per CDR3 protein, DNA not given. Seen in this sample are around 450,000 distinct CDR3 sequences; the ten most common clones hold roughly 2.2%. Specimen: blood. The receptors here all came from a human donor with ulcerative colitis or Crohn's disease, or a healthy co-twin of an affected twin (not recorded which).

The chain combines TRBV29-1 with TRBJ2-3; TCRdb's D gene call, TRBD2, goes unchecked for lack of DNA. Germline V lookup: CDR1 SQVTM, CDR2 ANQGSEA. CDR3 length equals 16 residues. CDR3 residues: CSVARFDSDRTDTQYF.

The V gene is TRBV7-2, the J gene TRBJ2-2. Germline V gene lookup returns CDR1 SGHTA and CDR2 FQGNSA. The CDR3 is 13 residues long. CDR3 residues: CASRASLSGELFF.

The chain employs TRBV7-6 and TRBJ2-2; with no DNA, the TCRdb D assignment of TRBD2 cannot be verified. This CDR3 spans 16 amino acids. In germline, CDR1 is SGHVS, CDR2 FNYEAQ. The CDR3: CASSRNSGSNTGELFF.

This chain joins TRBV5-8 and TRBJ1-2; TCRdb's D gene call, TRBD1, goes unchecked for lack of DNA. The CDR3 extends over 14 amino acids. Germline assignment: CDR1 SGHTS and CDR2 YDEGEE. CDR3 amino acids: CASRQTGGFWIYTF.

The CDR3 spells CASSLGGLDYGYTF. The J gene is TRBJ1-2, the V gene TRBV7-8; there is no DNA to check the TCRdb D call of TRBD1. Germline CDR1 is SGHVS and CDR2 is FQNEAQ. The CDR3 has 14 amino acids.

This sequence joins TRBV7-9 and TRBJ1-1; without DNA, the TCRdb call of TRBD1 cannot be checked. The germline V gene has CDR1 SEHNR and CDR2 FQNEAQ (reference sequence). CDR3 length: 15 amino acids. The CDR3 protein is CASSLPVARVPEAFF.

V is TRBV5-5 and J is TRBJ1-4; TCRdb returns TRBD1, unconfirmable since there is no DNA. Germline V gives CDR1 SGHKS, CDR2 YYEKEE (reference sequence). The CDR3 sequence is 14 residues long. The CDR3: CASSARGTNEKLFF.

This chain joins TRBV19 and TRBJ2-7. Germline CDR1 LNHDA, CDR2 SQIVND (reference sequence). The CDR3 is 15 residues long. The chain's CDR3 is CASSPARGDTYEQYF. The entire variable domain, with the rest obtained from reference TRBV19 and TRBJ2-7, is as follows: DGGITQSPKYLFRKEGQNVTLSCEQNLNHDAMYWYRQDPGQGLRLIYYSQIVNDFQKGDIAEGYSVSREKKESFPLTVTSAQKNPTAFYLCASSPARGDTYEQYFGPGTRLTVT.

The rearrangement uses TRBV3-1 and TRBJ2-2; there is no DNA to check the TCRdb D call of TRBD1. CDR1 and CDR2 (germline): LGHDT, YNNKEL (reference sequence). CDR3 size: 16 residues. CDR3 loop: CASSQMRGSNTGELFF.

The chain recombines TRBV5-1 with TRBJ2-7; as DNA is missing, the TRBD1 call by TCRdb cannot be tested. The germline V gene encodes CDR1 SGHRS and CDR2 YFSETQ. This CDR3 is 14 amino acids long. CDR3 in amino acids: CASKEGASDYEQYF.

The V gene is TRBV18, the J gene TRBJ2-7; TCRdb returns TRBD2, unconfirmable since there is no DNA. The V gene's germline CDR1 is KGHSH and CDR2 LQKENI. The CDR3 has 15 amino acids. Here the CDR3 reads CASSLFHSGTYEQYF.

The rearrangement links TRBV7-2 to TRBJ1-1. The germline V gene encodes CDR1 SGHTA and CDR2 FQGNSA. This CDR3 spans 14 amino acids. CDR3: CASSPLAENTEAFF.

This chain connects TRBV3-1 to TRBJ1-2; the TCRdb D gene call, TRBD1, has no DNA to confirm it. CDR1 is LGHDT and CDR2 is YNNKEL in the germline V gene (reference sequence). The length of the CDR3 is 13 residues. The CDR3: CASSQDGSRGYTF.

The chain links TRBV20-1 to TRBJ2-7; TCRdb selects TRBD1, and the lack of DNA leaves this call unchecked. The CDR3 covers 17 residues. Germline V CDR1 and CDR2: DFQATT, SNEGSKA (reference sequence). The CDR3 here is CSARDLRGGGTLYEQYF.

The chain's CDR3 is CSAYHSPSTDTQYF. J is TRBJ2-3 and V is TRBV20-1. Germline V gene lookup returns CDR1 DFQATT and CDR2 SNEGSKA (reference sequence). CDR3 length: 14 residues.

The V and J genes are TRBV7-2 and TRBJ1-2. The CDR3 loop spans 11 amino acids. Germline CDR1 SGHTA, CDR2 FQGNSA. CDR3 region: CASSQYYGYTF.

The rearrangement joins TRBV5-1 to TRBJ2-5. This CDR3 region has 17 residues. Per germline, CDR1 SGHRS and CDR2 YFSETQ. CDR3 residues: CASSLRVAGGVQETQYF.

This chain joins TRBV29-1 and TRBJ2-7; the TCRdb D gene call, TRBD1, has no DNA to confirm it. This CDR3 is 13 amino acids long. The germline CDR1 and CDR2 sequences are SQVTM and ANQGSEA. CDR3 in amino acids: CSVSGGAPYEQYF.

This rearrangement joins TRBV11-1 to TRBJ1-4; TCRdb gives TRBD1 as the D gene, but with no DNA this cannot be confirmed. Germline lookup yields CDR1 SGHAT and CDR2 FQDESV (reference sequence). There are 14 residues in the CDR3. The CDR3 loop is CASSPGQKLEKLFF.

The chain combines TRBV11-1 with TRBJ1-3. This CDR3 comprises 18 residues. Germline V gene sequence: CDR1 SGHAT, CDR2 FQDESV (reference sequence). Here the CDR3 reads CASRPTSGGTSVGNTIYF.

This sequence joins TRBV19 and TRBJ2-2; TCRdb indicates TRBD1, and absent DNA this call remains unverified. Per the germline V gene, CDR1 is LNHDA and CDR2 is SQIVND (reference sequence). The CDR3 loop spans 14 amino acids. The CDR3 is CASKAGGTVGELFF.

The genes are TRBV18 and TRBJ2-1; the TCRdb D gene call, TRBD2, has no DNA to confirm it. CDR1 and CDR2 (germline): KGHSH, LQKENI. The CDR3 extends over 17 amino acids. CDR3 sequence reads: CASSPRDYGTSGSEQFF.

The V gene is TRBV20-1, the J gene TRBJ2-1. This CDR3 comprises 13 residues. CDR1 and CDR2 (germline): DFQATT, SNEGSKA (reference sequence). CDR3: CSANRDGVDEQFF.

The chain has TRBV6-1 and TRBJ2-1; the TCRdb D gene call, TRBD2, has no DNA to confirm it. The germline V gene has CDR1 MNHNS and CDR2 SASEGT. This CDR3 contains 16 residues. The CDR3 here is CASGATSGNSYNEQFF.

V gene TRBV11-2 combines with J gene TRBJ2-7; TCRdb picks TRBD1, but there is no DNA to check that call. This CDR3 is built from 15 residues. Germline V CDR1 and CDR2: SGHAT, FQNNGV. The CDR3 protein is CASSLVTGAGYEQYF.

The V gene is TRBV29-1, the J gene TRBJ2-3; TCRdb outputs TRBD1, but without DNA this stays unchecked. Germline CDR1 reads SQVTM; CDR2 reads ANQGSEA. This CDR3 has 12 residues. The CDR3 sequence is CSTGTGTDTQYF.

The chain links TRBV18 to TRBJ2-1; no DNA is available, so the TRBD2 call from TCRdb remains unchecked. From germline, CDR1 is KGHSH and CDR2 LQKENI. The CDR3 runs 17 residues. The CDR3 sequence is CASSPPTGTSGYNEQFF.